This is a list of T cell receptor beta chains from one sample in a study of cytomegalovirus exposure and HLA in healthy donors. Using immunoSEQ multiplex PCR, the repertoire was profiled, and TCRdb retains in-frame clones only, with some absent. Of 180,000 or so clones listed, over 75% are singletons. What was sequenced was PBMCs. The receptors come from a female donor in good health and CMV-seronegative. The CDR3 runs from the conserved cysteine through the conserved F or W. A D gene is named only where the DNA matches it firmly. Expanded clones get a size class; other rows say once, few or many, or leave the size out.

V gene	clone size	D gene	J gene	CDR3 protein	CDR3 DNA
TRBV5-4	.	TRBD1	TRBJ1-2	CASSLYQGTVSGYTF	TGTGCCAGCAGCTTGTATCAGGGGACAGTTAGCGGCTACACCTTC
TRBV23-1	few	.	TRBJ2-1	CASSQSSGLARDEQFF	TGCGCCAGCAGTCAATCCTCGGGACTGGCCCGCGATGAGCAGTTCTTC
TRBV10-1	once	TRBD2	TRBJ2-1	CASSEGGRGEQFF	TGCGCCAGCAGTGAGGGAGGGAGGGGTGAGCAGTTCTTC
TRBV28	.	.	TRBJ1-4	CASSFSGGNEKLFF	TGTGCCAGCAGTTTTTCCGGGGGTAATGAAAAACTGTTTTTT
TRBV19	.	.	TRBJ1-4	CASSDPQGTWEKLFF	TGTGCCAGTAGTGACCCCCAGGGCACGTGGGAAAAACTGTTTTTT
TRBV14	few	TRBD1	TRBJ2-7	CASSQGGQGEQYF	TGTGCCAGCAGCCAAGGGGGACAGGGTGAGCAGTACTTC
TRBV10-2	.	TRBD1	TRBJ1-1	CASSVPIGQGAVFSTEAFF	TGCGCCAGCAGTGTCCCGATAGGACAGGGGGCTGTTTTCAGTACTGAAGCTTTCTTT
TRBV27	.	.	TRBJ2-4	CASTGAKNIQYF	TGTGCCAGCACAGGAGCCAAAAACATTCAGTACTTC
TRBV7-3	once	TRBD1	TRBJ2-6	CASSLTNRGRSGANVLTF	TGTGCCAGCAGCTTAACGAACAGGGGGCGATCTGGGGCCAACGTCCTGACTTTC
TRBV19	.	TRBD1	TRBJ2-3	CASSMVQGADTQYF	TGTGCCAGTAGTATGGTGCAGGGGGCAGATACGCAGTATTTT
TRBV19	few	.	TRBJ1-5	CASSEGVRPQHF	TGTGCCAGTAGTGAGGGAGTTCGGCCCCAGCATTTT
TRBV28	.	TRBD1	TRBJ2-7	CASSRDSTYEQYF	TGTGCCAGCAGCCGGGACAGCACCTACGAGCAGTACTTC
TRBV27	.	TRBD2	TRBJ2-1	CAAGLAGPSYNEQFF	TGTGCCGCGGGTCTAGCGGGGCCCTCCTACAATGAGCAGTTCTTC
TRBV30	.	TRBD1	TRBJ2-5	CAWSAGGAETQYF	TGTGCCTGGAGCGCAGGGGGCGCGGAGACCCAGTACTTC
TRBV7-6	few	.	TRBJ2-3	CASSPGTDTQYF	TGTGCCAGCAGCCCTGGCACAGATACGCAGTATTTT
TRBV4-1	.	.	TRBJ2-5	CASSQDLTASDETQYF	TGCGCCAGCAGCCAAGATCTCACGGCTAGCGATGAGACCCAGTACTTC
TRBV30	few	.	TRBJ1-2	CAWTLGDYGYTF	TGTGCCTGGACGCTAGGGGACTATGGCTACACCTTC
TRBV5-1	.	.	TRBJ1-5	CASSFDGDRNQPQHF	TGCGCCAGCAGCTTCGACGGGGATCGGAATCAGCCCCAGCATTTT
TRBV5-5	few	TRBD1	TRBJ1-2	CASSLTGAGYTF	TGTGCCAGCAGCTTAACAGGGGCAGGCTACACCTTC
TRBV7-8	.	.	TRBJ2-7	CASSFETGYEQYF	TGTGCCAGCAGCTTTGAAACAGGGTACGAGCAGTACTTC
TRBV6-5	.	.	TRBJ1-2	CASSGDRSYGYTF	TGTGCCAGCAGCGGAGACAGATCCTATGGCTACACCTTC
TRBV19	.	TRBD1	TRBJ1-4	CASSKLQGAATNEKLFF	TGTGCCAGTAGTAAACTACAGGGGGCGGCAACTAATGAAAAACTGTTTTTT
TRBV5-8	few	.	TRBJ2-7	CASSLAGGSHEQYF	TGTGCCAGCAGCTTGGCCGGGGGTTCCCACGAGCAGTACTTC